This T cell receptor (beta chain) was observed in a study of beta chain features in type 1 diabetes. As for the study in general: In all, around 110,000,000 sorted cells from all samples were analyzed.

V shed 5 bases, J shed 6 bases, and the junction held 12 bases outside the gene matches. Germline assignment: CDR1 LNHDA and CDR2 SQIVND (reference sequence). The CDR3 runs to 15 residues. In the case of this clone: Its antigen is as yet unknown.

The study, taken as a whole, reports: A closer apparent resemblance between naive, central memory and Treg TCRB repertoires was seen in patients than in healthy donors.

The isolated RNA, all of it, was reverse transcribed, so expressed TCRB transcripts were what got sequenced. The read count averaged roughly 4 million across naive, central memory and regulatory T cell samples. This table comes from immunoSEQ multiplex PCR, and its TCRdb copy is limited to in-frame clones, with some not included. The data show more than 300,000 clones, with roughly 12% seen just once and approximately 0.015% held by the top ten. The sample consisted of naive CD4+ T cells from blood. This chain joins TRBV19 and TRBJ2-7, with 8 bases that match TRBD1. The receptor's source is a man aged 18 to 30 in good health. CDR3 bases: TGTGCCAGTAGTTTGACGAGGACAGGGCCGGGCGAGCAGTACTTC. Translation: CASSLTRTGPGEQYF.